Following are 12 T cell receptor beta chains from one sample sequenced in a study of blood T cell repertoires in COVID-19. Sequenced by immunoSEQ multiplex PCR; TCRdb stores in-frame clones only, minus some. The data contain 250,000 to 350,000 clones, approximately 87% of them seen just once; the ten biggest clones take up 4%. Sample: peripheral blood. These receptors were obtained from a woman in her forties or fifties with active or convalescent COVID-19.

J is TRBJ1-5 and V is TRBV6-2 or TRBV6-3; a weak D match, TRBD1 (5 bases). Trimming stripped 5 bases from V and 0 bases from J, with 11 bases between. The CDR3 contains 15 residues. Germline assignment: CDR1 MNHEY and CDR2 SVGEGT. CDR3 sequence (DNA): TGTGCCAGCAGTCCAGGGATTTATAGCAATCAGCCCCAGCATTTT. Residues: CASSPGIYSNQPQHF.

This clone was observed a few times. The chain is built from TRBV30 and TRBJ2-7; 8 bases line up with TRBD1. Germline trimming cut 1 base from V and 7 bases from J; bases unmatched to any gene: 9. The CDR3 consists of 14 residues. Looked up from germline, CDR1 is GTSNPN and CDR2 is SVGIG (reference sequence). Here the CDR3 DNA reads TGTGCCTGGAGTGCAGGGGGCACATCCCGGGAGCAGTACTTC. Protein: CAWSAGGTSREQYF.

The gene calls are TRBV12-5 and TRBJ2-1; 13 bases line up with TRBD2. Trimming at V came to 5 bases and at J to 2 bases, leaving 3 bases not matched to a gene. Germline V gene sequence: CDR1 LGHNT, CDR2 FRNRAP. CDR3 size: 16 residues. For the CDR3, the DNA is TGTGCTAGTGGTCCCGGGACTAGCGGGACCTACAATGAGCAGTTCTTC. Amino acid sequence: CASGPGTSGTYNEQFF.

The gene calls are TRBV4-3 and TRBJ1-2, with TRBD1 as a possible D gene (5 bases). V was pared by 0 bases and J by 2 bases, with 16 bases between. Germline V gene lookup returns CDR1 LGHNA and CDR2 YSLEER. This CDR3 region has 17 residues. This CDR3 is CASSQDPAGQGNYGYTF. The CDR3 coding sequence is TGCGCCAGCAGCCAAGATCCGGCAGGGCAGGGAAACTATGGCTACACCTTC.

The chain recombines TRBV27 with TRBJ1-6; 7 nucleotides line up with TRBD1. Per the germline V gene, CDR1 is MNHEY and CDR2 is SMNVEV (reference sequence). The CDR3 contains 14 residues. V shed 8 bases and J 7 bases; nucleotides not matched to a gene: 8. CDR3 protein: CASLKQGFNSPLHF. CDR3 sequence (DNA): TGTGCCAGCCTAAAACAGGGGTTCAATTCACCCCTCCACTTT.

In its sample, this clone was seen a few times. V usage is TRBV4-1 and J usage is TRBJ1-6; the D is unclear. Germline CDR1 MGHRA, CDR2 YSYEKL. CDR3 size: 15 residues. The V gene lost 1 base and the J gene lost 7 bases, with 11 bases spanning the gap. CDR3 sequence (DNA): TGCGCCAGCAGCCAAGGGAGTCTTCCCAATTCACCCCTCCACTTT. Translating gives CASSQGSLPNSPLHF.

The chain combines TRBV5-4 with TRBJ2-2; 9 bases fit TRBD2. J was trimmed by 2 bases and V by 2 bases; bases with no gene match: 4. The CDR3 spans 16 residues. Germline CDR1 and CDR2: SGHNT and YYREEE (reference sequence). The CDR3: CASSLQRGANTGELFF. CDR3 sequence (DNA): TGTGCCAGCAGCTTACAGCGGGGGGCTAACACCGGGGAGCTGTTTTTT.

This clone was detected only a few times. The rearrangement links TRBV7-2 to TRBJ1-5; 12 bases match TRBD1. After removal of 0 bases from V and 6 bases from J, the junction contained 6 bases not matched to a gene. The CDR3 runs to 17 residues. Germline loops: CDR1 SGHTA, CDR2 FQGNSA. Here the CDR3 DNA reads TGTGCCAGCAGCTTAGCTGGGACAGGGGGCTATTTTCAGCCCCAGCATTTT. Translation: CASSLAGTGGYFQPQHF. The whole variable domain, remainder taken from reference TRBV7-2 and TRBJ1-5, is GAGVSQSPSNKVTEKGKDVELRCDPISGHTALYWYRQSLGQGLEFLIYFQGNSAPDKSGLPSDRFSAERTGGSVSTLTIQRTQQEDSAVYLCASSLAGTGGYFQPQHFGDGTRLSIL.

Points on this clone: A junction boundary mismatches the germline segment, possibly from a read error. This chain links TRBV7-2 with TRBJ1-5; perhaps TRBD1 as D (5 bases). The CDR3 is made up of 17 amino acids. Germline CDR1 is SGHTA and CDR2 is FQGNSA. The CDR3 is CASSLGGAGNGNQPQHF. CDR3 DNA: TGTGCCAGCAGCTTAGGTGGGGCAGGGAACGGCAACCAGCCCCAGCATTTT.

This chain joins TRBV9 and TRBJ1-1; 9 positions agree with TRBD1. Per germline, CDR1 SGDLS and CDR2 YYNGEE. V lost 4 bases, J lost 4 bases, and 5 bases stayed unmatched. The CDR3 spans 14 residues. CDR3 coding DNA: TGTGCCAGCAGCCCAACAGGGGGCCTCACTGAAGCTTTCTTT. Translated: CASSPTGGLTEAFF. Using reference TRBV9 and TRBJ1-1 for the parts outside the CDR3, the full variable domain is DSGVTQTPKHLITATGQRVTLRCSPRSGDLSVYWYQQSLDQGLQFLIQYYNGEERAKGNILERFSAQQFPDLHSELNLSSLELGDSALYFCASSPTGGLTEAFFGQGTRLTVV.

The CDR3 DNA is TGTGCCAGCAGTTGGGGAGGGACACCTTACGAGCAGTACTTC. Its translation is CASSWGGTPYEQYF. The V and J genes are TRBV27 and TRBJ2-7, with D perhaps matching TRBD2 (7 bases). The CDR3 sequence is 14 residues long. Germline values: CDR1 MNHEY, CDR2 SMNVEV (reference sequence). V lost 4 bases and J lost 4, with 14 bases in between.

This chain links TRBV7-2 with TRBJ1-2; 9 bases agree with TRBD1. Per germline, CDR1 SGHTA and CDR2 FQGNSA. CDR3 length: 13 residues. Trimming removed 4 bases from V and 5 bases from J; junction bases left unmatched: 2. CDR3 nucleotide sequence: TGTGCCAGCAGCTCGACAGGGGGGTATGGCTACACCTTC. Translating it yields CASSSTGGYGYTF.